The 6 T cell receptor beta chains presented below share a single source sample, sequenced in a study of PD-L1 blockade in urothelial cancer. Some clones are missing from TCRdb's copy, which holds only in-frame ones; the method was immunoSEQ multiplex PCR. The sample has 44,000 or so clones; around 82% are singletons. The specimen was PBMCs, collected around atezolizumab (anti-PD-L1) treatment. These receptor sequences come from a man aged 65-85 years with urothelial cancer.

V and J are TRBV5-5 and TRBJ2-5, with 7 bases identical to TRBD1. With 4 bases clipped from V and 11 bases from J, the junction kept 17 bases outside the gene matches. Per germline, CDR1 SGHKS and CDR2 YYEKEE (reference sequence). The CDR3 covers 15 residues. Here the CDR3 DNA reads TGTGCCAGCAGCCAATTACCGACAGGGAACCTACTGCAGTACTTC. Its protein is CASSQLPTGNLLQYF. Looking up the rest from reference TRBV5-5 and TRBJ2-5 gives the full variable domain: DAGVTQSPTHLIKTRGQQVTLRCSPISGHKSVSWYQQVLGQGPQFIFQYYEKEERGRGNFPDRFSARQFPNYSSELNVNALLLGDSALYLCASSQLPTGNLLQYFGPGTRLLVL.

This chain joins TRBV5-1 and TRBJ1-4; 10 bases fit TRBD1. After removal of 4 bases from V and 8 bases from J, the junction contained 5 bases not matched to a gene. CDR1 and CDR2 (germline): SGHRS, YFSETQ. This CDR3 has 14 residues. The CDR3 DNA reads as TGCGCCAGCAGCGGGACAGGGGTGAGGGAAAAACTGTTTTTT. Translated, it gives CASSGTGVREKLFF.

The V gene is TRBV9, the J gene TRBJ1-2; no reliable D call. The CDR3 contains 13 residues. V dropped 1 base and J dropped 6 bases, with 10 bases sitting between them. CDR1 and CDR2 from the germline V gene are SGDLS and YYNGEE. CDR3 nucleotides: TGTGCCAGCAGCGTAACTTTTAGTGATGGCTACACCTTC. Its translation: CASSVTFSDGYTF. The full variable domain, completed using reference TRBV9 and TRBJ1-2, is DSGVTQTPKHLITATGQRVTLRCSPRSGDLSVYWYQQSLDQGLQFLIQYYNGEERAKGNILERFSAQQFPDLHSELNLSSLELGDSALYFCASSVTFSDGYTFGSGTRLTVV.

This rearrangement joins TRBV19 to TRBJ1-6; TRBD1 aligns across 7 bases. V lost 3 bases and J lost 7; bases outside the gene matches: 6. Germline CDR1 is LNHDA and CDR2 is SQIVND (reference sequence). This CDR3 has 15 amino acids. The CDR3 DNA reads TGTGCCAGTAGTATTGACAGGGCAGAAAATTCACCCCTCCACTTT. It specifies CASSIDRAENSPLHF.

The V gene is TRBV5-8, the J gene TRBJ2-1; D uncertain. The CDR3 length is 14 residues. Trimming took 1 base from V and 0 from J, leaving 5 bases between them. Germline V gives CDR1 SGHTS, CDR2 YDEGEE. The CDR3 DNA follows: TGTGCCAGCAGCTTGCCCAACTCCTACAATGAGCAGTTCTTC. Protein sequence: CASSLPNSYNEQFF. Full variable domain (missing parts from reference TRBV5-8 and TRBJ2-1): EAGVTQSPTHLIKTRGQQATLRCSPISGHTSVYWYQQALGLGLQFLLWYDEGEERNRGNFPPRFSGRQFPNYSSELNVNALELEDSALYLCASSLPNSYNEQFFGPGTRLTVL.

This chain connects TRBV2 to TRBJ2-5, with 8 bases fitting TRBD2. The CDR3 totals 15 residues. Germline values: CDR1 SNHLY, CDR2 FYNNEI. The V gene end was trimmed by 5 bases and the J gene end by 5 bases; junction bases not matched to a gene: 10. The CDR3 DNA reads as TGTGCCAGCAGTCGCCCGGGAGGGATGAGGGAGACCCAGTACTTC. Translation gives CASSRPGGMRETQYF.